The clone carrying this T cell receptor (beta chain) came up many times. This sample was taken from a study of regulatory T cells in long-lasting Graves disease. The wider study: Antithyroid drug use was under 3 months in newly diagnosed Graves' patients.

With iRepertoire HTBI primers and Arm-PCR of CDR3 regions, TCR beta libraries were built. TCRdb called the multiplex PCR reads again in MiXCR, with one record for every CDR3 protein. The sample consists of more than 450,000 distinct CDR3 sequences, 16% of them appearing once. Germline V gene sequence: CDR1 GTSNPN, CDR2 SVGIG (reference sequence). The J segment lost 4 bases and the V segment lost 2 bases, leaving 4 bases of the junction unmatched. The CDR3 contains 14 residues. Time point meaning: newly diagnosed GD, antithyroid drugs for less than 3 months. PBMC-derived RNA was used for the TCR library. These data were likewise used in another study, on T cells in Graves' hyperthyroidism and ophthalmopathy.

The specimen was peripheral blood mononuclear cells (PBMCs), collected at new diagnosis, from a patient treated with antithyroid drugs. The receptor's source is a man between 35 and 55 years old with Graves disease. The gene calls are TRBV30 and TRBJ2-1; 8 bases map to TRBD2. CDR3 nucleotide sequence: TGTGCCTGGAGTCGGGAGGGAGGGTACAATGAGCAGTTCTTC. This sequence encodes CAWSREGGYNEQFF. Full variable domain (outside the CDR3, taken from reference TRBV30 and TRBJ2-1): SQTIHQWPATLVQPVGSPLSLECTVEGTSNPNLYWYRQAAGRGLQLLFYSVGIGQISSEVPQNLSASRPQDRQFILSSKKLLLSDSGFYLCAWSREGGYNEQFFGPGTRLTVL.